This passage covers 3 T cell receptor beta chains from one sample sequenced in a study of metastatic and nonmetastatic thyroid tumors. TCRdb recomputed clones from the PCR reads via MiXCR. The sample comprises about 9,400 clones, around 32% of which are singletons, and roughly 16% rests with the top ten. No patient had received any treatment before thyroid surgery. Material: adjacent normal tissue. All receptors come from a female donor with papillary thyroid cancer or a benign thyroid nodule (not recorded which). Some clones in this sample may be carry-over from other donors' samples.

This chain uses TRBV20-1 with TRBJ2-5; 7 bases align to TRBD2. The germline V gene encodes CDR1 DFQATT and CDR2 SNEGSKA (reference sequence). Losses at the gene ends were 5 bases for V and 2 bases for J; bases not matched to a gene: 8. The CDR3 totals 14 residues. CDR3 sequence (DNA): TGCAGTGCTGGGGGTCGGGGAGGGCAAGAGACCCAGTACTTC. Amino acid sequence: CSAGGRGGQETQYF.

The chain combines TRBV5-1 with TRBJ2-7; D tentatively fits TRBD1 or TRBD2 (6 bases each). V was cut by 0 bases and J by 3 bases, with 10 bases left in between. The CDR3 length is 14 residues. Germline CDR1 is SGHRS and CDR2 is YFSETQ. The DNA for the CDR3 is TGCGCCAGCAGCTTGGCCGGGGGCTACTACGAGCAGTACTTC. Its translation: CASSLAGGYYEQYF.

This clone was recorded a few times. The chain combines TRBV5-1 with TRBJ2-1; D unresolved. V was cut by 5 bases and J by 7 bases, with 13 bases left in between. This CDR3 region has 13 residues. The germline V gene has CDR1 SGHRS and CDR2 YFSETQ. Here the CDR3 DNA reads TGCGCCAGCAGGTCGGCTCTCTTGAATGAGCAGTTCTTC. Translation: CASRSALLNEQFF.